The 11 T cell receptor beta chains reported below all come from one sample, sequenced in a study of T cell responses to AZD1222 COVID-19 vaccine. TCRdb's table, derived via immunoSEQ multiplex PCR, lists solely in-frame clones and lacks some. The repertoire holds some 56,000 clones, with roughly nine tenths as singletons. The specimen was peripheral blood, collected 28 days after the second AZD1222 dose. These receptors originate from an adult who received the AZD1222 COVID-19 vaccine.

The chain recombines TRBV11-3 with TRBJ2-1; a weak D match, TRBD1 (5 bases). There are 14 residues in the CDR3. Germline V CDR1 and CDR2: SGHNT, YENEEA. The V and J ends lost 0 bases and 8 bases respectively, with 11 bases between them. The CDR3 protein is CASSLDPVTDEQFF. The CDR3 DNA reads TGTGCCAGCAGCTTAGATCCCGTGACAGATGAGCAGTTCTTC.

J is TRBJ2-7 and V is TRBV24-1, with D unclear. This CDR3 comprises 13 residues. V was trimmed by 1 base and J by 5 bases, leaving 8 bases between them. Germline V gene sequence: CDR1 KGHDR, CDR2 SFDVKD. This CDR3 reads CATSDFMGNEQYF. The CDR3 DNA sequence: TGTGCCACCAGTGATTTTATGGGGAACGAGCAGTACTTC.

J is TRBJ1-2 and V is TRBV5-6; 7 positions agree with TRBD1. J was trimmed by 0 bases and V by 1 base; bases with no gene match: 3. The CDR3 totals 15 residues. Germline V lookup: CDR1 SGHDT, CDR2 YYEEEE. The CDR3, as DNA: TGTGCCAGCAGCTTGACAGGGGCTTCTAACTATGGCTACACCTTC. Amino acids: CASSLTGASNYGYTF.

This clone was observed a single time. The gene calls are TRBV3-1 (or the pseudogene TRBV3-2) and TRBJ1-1; D possibly corresponds to TRBD1 (5 bases). CDR1 LGHDT and CDR2 YNNKEL come from the germline V gene (reference sequence). This CDR3 region has 13 residues. Trimming pared 4 bases from V and 2 bases from J, leaving 8 bases between. CDR3 sequence reads: CASSLQGNTEAFF. In DNA form, the CDR3 reads TGTGCCAGCAGCCTCCAGGGTAACACTGAAGCTTTCTTT.

The CDR3, as DNA: TGTGCCAGCAGTTCCTCCTACGAGCAGTACTTC. Translation: CASSSSYEQYF. This rearrangement joins TRBV28 to TRBJ2-7; unclear D gene. CDR3 size: 11 residues. Germline CDR1 MDHEN, CDR2 SYDVKM. V gave up 4 bases and J gave up 0 bases, with 1 base separating them.

In its sample, this clone was seen once. The V and J genes are TRBV13 and TRBJ1-4; D is unclear. Trimming took off 5 bases at V and 8 bases at J, with 18 bases between the two ends. CDR1 is PRHDT, CDR2 FYEKMQ, per germline (reference sequence). This CDR3 is 15 amino acids long. In DNA form, the CDR3 reads TGTGCCAGCAGCCGGATGAAAAAGGATGAAGAAAAACTGTTTTTT. Translating gives CASSRMKKDEEKLFF.

V gene TRBV5-1 combines with J gene TRBJ2-2; tentatively, D is TRBD1 (6 bases). From germline, CDR1 is SGHRS and CDR2 YFSETQ. This CDR3 contains 15 residues. Trimming stripped 5 bases from V and 5 bases from J, with 16 bases between. The CDR3: CASSPGQILTGELFF. CDR3 in DNA: TGCGCCAGCAGTCCGGGACAAATATTGACCGGGGAGCTGTTTTTT.

In its sample, this clone was seen once. This chain connects TRBV5-6 to TRBJ1-2, with 7 bases fitting TRBD1. With 2 bases clipped from V and 6 bases from J, the junction kept 7 bases outside the gene matches. The germline gives CDR1 SGHDT, CDR2 YYEEEE. The CDR3 totals 14 residues. The CDR3 spells CASSLKGGADGYTF. Here the CDR3 DNA reads TGTGCCAGCAGCTTAAAAGGGGGCGCGGATGGCTACACCTTC.

The chain has TRBV10-3 and TRBJ1-1; 9 nucleotides line up with TRBD1. Germline CDR1 reads ENHRY; CDR2 reads SYGVKD. The CDR3 consists of 13 residues. The trim removed 10 bases at V and 3 bases at J, leaving 6 bases unmatched. The CDR3 region is CATRGQGDTEAFF. DNA for the CDR3: TGTGCCACCCGGGGACAGGGAGACACTGAAGCTTTCTTT.

The V and J genes are TRBV29-1 and TRBJ1-1; 7 positions agree with TRBD1. V was clipped by 6 bases and J by 0 bases; unmatched bases: 7. CDR1 is SQVTM and CDR2 is ANQGSEA in the germline V gene. This CDR3 is built from 14 residues. CDR3 in DNA: TGCAGCGTCGACCTGACAGGGATGAACACTGAAGCTTTCTTT. Protein sequence: CSVDLTGMNTEAFF.

The chain combines TRBV30 with TRBJ1-2; no firm D call. V dropped 2 bases and J dropped 13 bases, with 11 bases sitting between them. From germline, CDR1 is GTSNPN and CDR2 SVGIG (reference sequence). There are 10 residues in the CDR3. CDR3 protein: CAWSPPRSTF. As DNA, the CDR3 is TGTGCCTGGAGTCCCCCTAGGAGCACCTTC.